A selection of T cell receptor beta chains follows, all from one sample in a study of control samples from healthy donors and cancer patients. Here immunoSEQ multiplex PCR was the method, and the copy in TCRdb shows in-frame clones only, minus some. Of under 20,000 clones in the sample, around 83% were seen once. What was sequenced was PBMCs. These receptors all stem from a woman between 65 and 79 years old with colorectal cancer. CDR3s include the opening cysteine and the closing phenylalanine or tryptophan. Each record gives: D gene, V gene, J gene, clone size, CDR3 DNA, CDR3 protein. A D gene is named only where the DNA matches it firmly. The listing skips clone size in some rows; elsewhere it reads once, few, many or a size class.

TRBD1	TRBV7-8	TRBJ2-1	few	TGTGCCAGCAGCTTAACAGGGGGGAGATACAATGAGCAGTTCTTC	CASSLTGGRYNEQFF
TRBD2	TRBV5-4	TRBJ2-7	-	TGTGCCAGCAGCTGGGATAGCGGGGGCACCTACGAGCAGTACTTC	CASSWDSGGTYEQYF
-	TRBV9	TRBJ2-7	-	TGTGCCAGCAGCGTGGAGTCAGGGTACTCCTACGAGCAGTACTTC	CASSVESGYSYEQYF
TRBD1	TRBV12-3/TRBV12-4	TRBJ2-7	-	TGTGCCAGTAGACAGGGTCTTAACGAGCAGTACTTC	CASRQGLNEQYF
TRBD1	TRBV4-2	TRBJ1-2	-	TGTGCCAGCAGCCAAGAGGACAGGTCTAACTATGGCTACACCTTC	CASSQEDRSNYGYTF
-	TRBV12-3/TRBV12-4	TRBJ1-1	-	TGTGCCAGCAGTTTTGGGGAGGGCACTGAAGCTTTCTTT	CASSFGEGTEAFF
-	TRBV7-7	TRBJ1-4	-	TGTGCTAGCAGCTTAGGACAGCAACCTAATGAAAAACTGTTTTTT	CASSLGQQPNEKLFF
TRBD2	TRBV5-1	TRBJ2-2	-	TGCGCCAGCAGCTCGGTGACTAGCGGGAGACGTATTAATAACACCGGGGAGCTGTTTTTT	CASSSVTSGRRINNTGELFF
TRBD2	TRBV3-1/TRBV3-2	TRBJ2-4	-	TGTGCCAGCAGCCGAATAGGACTAGCGGGATTTCAGTACTTC	CASSRIGLAGFQYF
TRBD1	TRBV9	TRBJ2-5	few	TGTGCCAGCAGCTTGGGACAGAAAGAGACCCAGTACTTC	CASSLGQKETQYF
TRBD1	TRBV19	TRBJ1-2	-	TGTGCCAGTAGTCCACAGGGGGTCGGGTATGGCTACACCTTC	CASSPQGVGYGYTF
-	TRBV24-1	TRBJ2-1	few	TGTGCCACCAGTGATTCCGGACTCGGCGGCAATGAGCAGTTCTTC	CATSDSGLGGNEQFF
TRBD1	TRBV5-8	TRBJ1-4	-	TGTGCCAGCAGCAAAGTAGGGACAGCTGCAACTAATGAAAAACTGTTTTTT	CASSKVGTAATNEKLFF
-	TRBV27	TRBJ2-1	-	TGTGCCAGCAGTTTACGTTCTTCGAGGTCCAATGAGCAGTTCTTC	CASSLRSSRSNEQFF
-	TRBV7-8	TRBJ2-7	-	TGTGCCAGCAGTCCATGGGGAACTGACATAAGCTCCTACGAGCAGTACTTC	CASSPWGTDISSYEQYF
-	TRBV6-5	TRBJ1-5	-	TGTGCCAGCAGCTTGACAGAGTATAGCAATCAGCCCCAGCATTTT	CASSLTEYSNQPQHF
-	TRBV3-1/TRBV3-2	TRBJ2-2	-	TGTGCCAGCAGTCAGCTAGCCCTTGACGCCGGGGAGCTGTTTTTT	CASSQLALDAGELFF
TRBD1	TRBV5-1	TRBJ1-2	-	TGCGCCACCTGGGACAGAAGCTATGGCTACACCTTC	CATWDRSYGYTF
-	TRBV5-1	TRBJ1-4	-	TGCGCCAGCAGCTTGGTAGGACTTAATGAAAAACTGTTTTTT	CASSLVGLNEKLFF
-	TRBV9	TRBJ1-1	few	TGTGCCAGCAGCGTAGACGGGAGGCACGGCTCAGAAGCTTTCTTT	CASSVDGRHGSEAFF
TRBD2	TRBV5-1	TRBJ2-1	-	TGCGCCAGCAAACTCACCTCGACTAGCGCCTCAGAGCAGTTCTTC	CASKLTSTSASEQFF
TRBD1	TRBV5-1	TRBJ1-2	-	TGCGCCAGCAGCTCAGGGGGGGCGCTTAACTATGGCTACACCTTC	CASSSGGALNYGYTF
-	TRBV4-3	TRBJ2-6	-	TGCGCCAGCAGCCAAGAGGTATACTACTCTGGGGCCAACGTCCTGACTTTC	CASSQEVYYSGANVLTF
-	TRBV10-1	TRBJ1-1	medium-sized	TGCGCCAGCAGTGAGCACAGTTTCTCCTGCACTGAAGCTTTCTTT	CASSEHSFSCTEAFF
TRBD2	TRBV15	TRBJ2-7	-	TGTGCCACCAGACCAAGCGGGAGCTCCTACGAGCAGTACTTC	CATRPSGSSYEQYF
-	TRBV6-5	TRBJ1-4	-	TGTGCCAGCAGGGGGGCGTTAAATGAAAAACTGTTTTTT	CASRGALNEKLFF
TRBD1	TRBV5-1	TRBJ1-5	-	TGCGCCAGCAGCCTACCCAGGGGGCTCTTCAGCGCGGGCAGTAGCAATCAGCCCCAGCATTTT	CASSLPRGLFSAGSSNQPQHF
-	TRBV5-4	TRBJ2-5	once	TGTGCCAGCAGCTTGCAAATGCACCCGACCCAAGAGACCCAGTACTTC	CASSLQMHPTQETQYF
TRBD2	TRBV5-4	TRBJ2-3	-	TGTGCCAGCAGCCCCTGGACTAGCGGGAGTTTAGATACGCAGTATTTT	CASSPWTSGSLDTQYF
-	TRBV25-1	TRBJ2-2	-	TGTGCCATCCAAGGGGGGAACACCGGGGAGCTGTTTTTT	CAIQGGNTGELFF
-	TRBV11-2	TRBJ2-3	-	TGTGCCAGCAGCTTAGATCCCACAGATACGCAGTATTTT	CASSLDPTDTQYF
TRBD1	TRBV27	TRBJ2-7	-	TGTGCCAGCAGTTGGGACAGGGTCCACGAGCAGTACTTC	CASSWDRVHEQYF
-	TRBV13	TRBJ1-1	-	TGTGCCAGCAGCTCTAGTCTGACAGCCCCCTCTAGGACTGAAGCTTTCTTT	CASSSSLTAPSRTEAFF
-	TRBV11-2	TRBJ1-1	-	TGTGCCAGCACCACGAAGGGGCGCGACACTGAAGCTTTCTTT	CASTTKGRDTEAFF
-	TRBV7-6	TRBJ1-1	-	TGTGCCAGCAGCCAGGGGAACACTGAAGCTTTCTTT	CASSQGNTEAFF
TRBD1	TRBV11-3	TRBJ2-7	-	TGTGCCAGCAGCCTTCGACAGGGGGGCGAGCAGTACTTC	CASSLRQGGEQYF
-	TRBV27	TRBJ1-2	few	TGTGCCAGCAGTTTATCCCCAAATCGATATGCGCAGACGACCTATGGCTACACCTTC	CASSLSPNRYAQTTYGYTF
-	TRBV19	TRBJ1-6	-	TGTGCCAGTAGTATAGGAAGTCCATGGGATAATTCACCCCTCCACTTT	CASSIGSPWDNSPLHF
-	TRBV14	TRBJ1-1	-	TGTGCCAGCAGCCAAAGTGGGCCAGAAGCTTTCTTT	CASSQSGPEAFF
-	TRBV4-1	TRBJ2-7	few	TGCGCCAGCAGCCAAGGCAGGGGCCTAACCTACGAGCAGTACTTC	CASSQGRGLTYEQYF
-	TRBV11-3	TRBJ2-2	few	TGTGCCAGCAGCTTATGGGATATTGCGAACACCGGGGAGCTGTTTTTT	CASSLWDIANTGELFF
-	TRBV13	TRBJ2-3	few	TGTGCCAGCAGCCCTGCCTTCGGAGTACGGGGCACAGATACGCAGTATTTT	CASSPAFGVRGTDTQYF
-	TRBV12-3/TRBV12-4	TRBJ1-5	-	TGTGCCAGCAGTTTTGGGGTCAATCAGCCCCAGCATTTT	CASSFGVNQPQHF
-	TRBV6-1	TRBJ1-2	few	TGTGCCAGCAGTGAAGCCCAAATGTACTATGGCTACACCTTC	CASSEAQMYYGYTF
TRBD1	TRBV29-1	TRBJ1-1	-	TGCAGCGTTAGGACAGGGCTCACTGAAGCTTTCTTT	CSVRTGLTEAFF
-	TRBV15	TRBJ1-5	-	TGTGCCACCAGCAGAGAAATTAGGGGCTTAAGCAATCAGCCCCAGCATTTT	CATSREIRGLSNQPQHF
TRBD2	TRBV5-8	TRBJ2-7	-	TGTGCCAGCAGTCTAACCGGGAGGGCTAGCTCCTACGAGCAGTACTTC	CASSLTGRASSYEQYF
-	TRBV4-3	TRBJ1-1	-	TGCGCCAGCAGCGGAAGGGACGACACTGAAGCTTTCTTT	CASSGRDDTEAFF
-	TRBV30	TRBJ2-1	-	TGTGCCCGCACGGGTGGGGGGAATGAGCAGTTCTTC	CARTGGGNEQFF
TRBD1	TRBV5-4	TRBJ2-7	-	TGTGCCAGCAGCTTGGAGGGGACAGCCAGTGCCTACGAGCAGTACTTC	CASSLEGTASAYEQYF
-	TRBV29-1	TRBJ1-2	-	TGCAGCGTTGAAGTCGTACAGTCTAACTATGGCTACACCTTC	CSVEVVQSNYGYTF
TRBD2	TRBV12-3/TRBV12-4	TRBJ2-5	-	TGTGCCAGTGCACTAGCGGGGCAAGAGACCCAGTACTTC	CASALAGQETQYF
-	TRBV11-1	TRBJ1-1	-	TGTGCCAGCAGCTTAGTCTTGAACGTGAACACTGAAGCTTTCTTT	CASSLVLNVNTEAFF
-	TRBV6-5	TRBJ2-7	-	TGTACCAGCACTAGCCTCGGGTCCTACGAGCAGTACTTC	CTSTSLGSYEQYF
-	TRBV6-5	TRBJ1-1	-	TGTGCCAGCAGTTCTCAGGGCGGCATGAACACTGAAGCTTTCTTT	CASSSQGGMNTEAFF